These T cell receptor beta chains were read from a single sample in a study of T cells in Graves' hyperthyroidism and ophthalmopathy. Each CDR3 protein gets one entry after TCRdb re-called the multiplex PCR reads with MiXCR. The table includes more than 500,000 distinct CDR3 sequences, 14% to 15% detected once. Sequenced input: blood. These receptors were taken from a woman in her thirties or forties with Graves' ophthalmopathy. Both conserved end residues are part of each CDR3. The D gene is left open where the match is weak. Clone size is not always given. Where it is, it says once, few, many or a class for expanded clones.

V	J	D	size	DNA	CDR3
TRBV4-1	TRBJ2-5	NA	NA	TGCGCCAGCAGCCAAGAGGGGACCGAAGAGACCCAGTACTTC	CASSQEGTEETQYF
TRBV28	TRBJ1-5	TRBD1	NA	TGTGCCACCATGCCGGGACAGCGCAATCAGCCCCAGCATTTT	CATMPGQRNQPQHF
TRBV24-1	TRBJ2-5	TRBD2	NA	TGTGCCACCAGTGATTCGCCCGGGACTAGCGCACAAGAGACCCAGTACTTC	CATSDSPGTSAQETQYF
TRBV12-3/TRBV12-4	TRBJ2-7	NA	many	TGTGCCAGCAGTTTTAGGGGCTTTCTATCCTACGAGCAGTACTTC	CASSFRGFLSYEQYF
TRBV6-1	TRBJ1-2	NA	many	TGTGCCACCCTTACGAGTTCCGGGAACTATGGCTACACCTTC	CATLTSSGNYGYTF
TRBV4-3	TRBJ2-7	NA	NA	TGCGCCAGCAGCCTACGGGCCGAGGCTCGGGGCGAGCAGTACTTC	CASSLRAEARGEQYF
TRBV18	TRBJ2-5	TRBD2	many	TGTGCCAGCTCACGGCGGGAGCGGGTGGAGACCCAGTACTTC	CASSRRERVETQYF
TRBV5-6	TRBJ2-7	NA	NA	TGTGCCAGCTCCCCGGGCCCAGGAGGCAACGAGCAGTACTTC	CASSPGPGGNEQYF
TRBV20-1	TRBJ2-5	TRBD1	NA	TGCAGTGCCCGTCGAGGGGGCCCCCAAGAGACCCAGTACTTC	CSARRGGPQETQYF
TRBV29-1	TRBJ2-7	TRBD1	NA	TGCAGCGTTGAAAAGGGACAGGGTTACGAGCAGTACTTC	CSVEKGQGYEQYF
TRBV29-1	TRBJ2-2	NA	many	TGCAGCGTTGGGGAGTTTCCCCCGCGGCCCGGGGAGCTGTTTTTT	CSVGEFPPRPGELFF
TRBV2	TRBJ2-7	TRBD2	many	TGTGCCAGCAGTACTCTGCAGCGGGACTACGAGCAGTACTTC	CASSTLQRDYEQYF
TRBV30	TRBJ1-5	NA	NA	TGTGCCTGGAGTCGTGGGGCAGATAGCAATCAGCCCCAGCATTTT	CAWSRGADSNQPQHF
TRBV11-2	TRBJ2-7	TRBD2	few	TGTGCCAGCAGCGAAAAACTACTAGCGGGAGGGCCCTACGAGCAGTACTTC	CASSEKLLAGGPYEQYF
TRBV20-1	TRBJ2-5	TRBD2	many	TGCAGTGCTAGACTAGCGGGAGGAAGGCAAGAGACCCAGTACTTC	CSARLAGGRQETQYF
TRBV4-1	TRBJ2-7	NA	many	TGCGCCAGCAGCCAAGATCTTTTAGGGGGGAACGAGCAGTACTTC	CASSQDLLGGNEQYF
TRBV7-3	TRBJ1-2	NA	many	TGTGCCAGCAGCTCAATGATTTTGGATCGGGATAGGGCCTATGGCTACACCTTC	CASSSMILDRDRAYGYTF
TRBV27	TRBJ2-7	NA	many	TGTGCCAGCAGTTTGCGGGATGAACCCTACGAGCAGTACTTC	CASSLRDEPYEQYF
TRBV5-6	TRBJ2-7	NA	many	TGTGCCAGCAGCACATCCAGACGGAGCCTCCTGGACGAGCAGTACTTC	CASSTSRRSLLDEQYF
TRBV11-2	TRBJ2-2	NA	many	TGTGCCAGCAGTCCCCTTCTAGCGACCGGGGAGCTGTTTTTT	CASSPLLATGELFF
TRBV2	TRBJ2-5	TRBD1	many	TGTGCCAGCAGTGCCCCGGACAGGGACGCGGGGGAGACCCAGTACTTC	CASSAPDRDAGETQYF
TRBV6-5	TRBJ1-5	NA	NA	TGTGCCAGCAGTTACTCTTTCGGTCAGCCCCAGCATTTT	CASSYSFGQPQHF
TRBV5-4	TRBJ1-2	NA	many	TGTGCCAGCAGCTTGAGGGCAGGGCACTATGGCTACACCTTC	CASSLRAGHYGYTF
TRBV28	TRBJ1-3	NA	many	TGTGCCAGCAGTTTAGGGGTCTCTGGAAACACCATATATTTT	CASSLGVSGNTIYF
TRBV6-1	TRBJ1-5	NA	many	TGTGCCAGCAGTGACGGCCAGGCTGGCAATCAGCCCCAGCATTTT	CASSDGQAGNQPQHF
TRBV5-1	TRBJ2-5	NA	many	TGCGCCAGCAGCGTCGGACCGATGGAGGCCCAGTACTTC	CASSVGPMEAQYF
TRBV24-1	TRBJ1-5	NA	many	TGTGCCACCAGTGATGGGGGCTACAATCAGCCCCAGCATTTT	CATSDGGYNQPQHF
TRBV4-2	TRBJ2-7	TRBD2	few	TGTGCCAGCAGCCAATATCTAGGGCTAGCGGCCTACGAGCAGTACTTC	CASSQYLGLAAYEQYF
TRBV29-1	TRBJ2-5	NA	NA	TGCAGCGTTACTTCAGAGGAAGAGACCCAGTACTTC	CSVTSEEETQYF
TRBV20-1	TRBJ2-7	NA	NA	TGCAGTACCCCGACCAATGATTACGAGCAGTACTTC	CSTPTNDYEQYF
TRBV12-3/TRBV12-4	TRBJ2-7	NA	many	TGTGCCAGCAGTTTATTGGAGGGCACCCACGAGCAGTACTTC	CASSLLEGTHEQYF
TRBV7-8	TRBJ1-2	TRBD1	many	TGTGCCAGCAGCAAAGGGACAGACATAATCTATGGCTACACCTTC	CASSKGTDIIYGYTF
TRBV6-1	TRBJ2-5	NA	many	TGTGCCAGCAGCAGGACTATTCAAGAGACCCAGTACTTC	CASSRTIQETQYF
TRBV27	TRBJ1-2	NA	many	TGTGCCAGCAGTTGGGGTAGCGGCTATGGCTACACCTTC	CASSWGSGYGYTF
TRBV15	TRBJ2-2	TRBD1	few	TGTGCCACCAGCAGAGATGGGACAGCGAACACCGGGGAGCTGTTTTTT	CATSRDGTANTGELFF
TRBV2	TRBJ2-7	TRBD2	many	TGTGCCAGCAGTGAGAGTAGCGGGATTATCTACGAGCAGTACTTC	CASSESSGIIYEQYF
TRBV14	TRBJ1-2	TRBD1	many	TGTGCCAGCAGCCAAACGGGACAGCCCAACTATGGCTACACCTTC	CASSQTGQPNYGYTF
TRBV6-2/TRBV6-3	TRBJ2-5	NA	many	TGTGCCAGCAGTTATCGCCTCATCCAAGAGACCCAGTACTTC	CASSYRLIQETQYF
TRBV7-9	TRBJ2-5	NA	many	TGTGCCAGCAGGATGACAGAAGAGACCCAGTACTTC	CASRMTEETQYF
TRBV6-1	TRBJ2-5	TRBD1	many	TGTGCCAGCAGCCACACACAGGGGCGAGGAGAGACCCAGTACTTC	CASSHTQGRGETQYF
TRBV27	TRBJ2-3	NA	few	TGTGCCAGCGCGGTGGACACACGCACAGATACGCAGTATTTT	CASAVDTRTDTQYF
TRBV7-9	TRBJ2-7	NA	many	TGTGCCAGCAGCCGCGGGGCAGTTTCCTACGAGCAGTACTTC	CASSRGAVSYEQYF
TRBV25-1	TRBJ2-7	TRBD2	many	TGTGCCAGCAGTGAATGGGGAGGGTTAAGCGACGAGCAGTACTTC	CASSEWGGLSDEQYF
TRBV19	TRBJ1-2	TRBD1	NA	TGTGCCAGTAGTCGCGGACAGGGGGCATTTTATGGCTACACCTTC	CASSRGQGAFYGYTF
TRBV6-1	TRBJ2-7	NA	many	TGTGCCAGCATAGGAGGGGGGGGCGCCTACGAGCAGTACTTC	CASIGGGGAYEQYF